Shown below are 17 T cell receptor beta chains from a single sample sequenced in a study of blood T cell repertoires in COVID-19. This table comes from immunoSEQ multiplex PCR, and its TCRdb copy is limited to in-frame clones, with some not included. The sample records over 50,000 clones, over 75% being singletons. Sample: peripheral blood. Every receptor here comes from a man aged 45-65 years with active COVID-19.

The chain couples TRBV7-8 to TRBJ1-6, with D maybe TRBD1 (5 bases). CDR1 and CDR2 (germline): SGHVS, FQNEAQ. The CDR3 runs to 14 residues. V was clipped by 7 bases and J by 10 bases, with 17 bases between them. The CDR3 coding sequence is TGTGCCAGCACGCTGGGGGGGTTTTGGTCACCCCTCCACTTT. Protein sequence: CASTLGGFWSPLHF.

This chain uses TRBV5-4 with TRBJ2-2; 8 bases align to TRBD1. The CDR3 is 16 amino acids. The germline V gene has CDR1 SGHNT and CDR2 YYREEE (reference sequence). V was clipped by 0 bases and J by 1 base; unmatched bases: 2. Written as DNA, the CDR3 is TGTGCCAGCAGCTTGGGAGGGACAGGGAACACCGGGGAGCTGTTTTTT. Translation: CASSLGGTGNTGELFF.

This sequence joins TRBV6-6 and TRBJ1-2, with D perhaps TRBD1 (5 bases). CDR1 is MNHNY, CDR2 SVGAGI, per germline (reference sequence). This CDR3 is built from 13 residues. Trimming took 2 bases from V and 5 from J, leaving 9 bases between them. In DNA, the CDR3 is TGTGCCAGCAGTTACGTGGGGGGATATGGCTACACCTTC. This translates into CASSYVGGYGYTF.

The chain couples TRBV7-9 to TRBJ2-2; 7 bases are shared with TRBD1. V trimming: 5 bases; J trimming: 5 bases; junction bases outside the gene matches: 8. Germline V gene lookup returns CDR1 SEHNR and CDR2 FQNEAQ (reference sequence). The CDR3 consists of 15 residues. The CDR3 bases are TGTGCCAGCAGCCCCAGACAGGGAAGAACCGGGGAGCTGTTTTTT. Translated, it gives CASSPRQGRTGELFF.

With regard to this clone: Sequence at one end of the junction differs from germline and may be a read error. The CDR3 here is CACRGPGYNEQFF. Written as DNA, the CDR3 is TGTGCCTGCAGGGGGCCGGGCTACAATGAGCAGTTCTTC. The genes are TRBV6-5 and TRBJ2-1; 8 bases align to TRBD1. Looked up from germline, CDR1 is MNHEY and CDR2 is SVGAGI. The CDR3 loop spans 13 amino acids.

The rearrangement links TRBV30 to TRBJ1-6; D unclear. CDR1 and CDR2 from the germline V gene are GTSNPN and SVGIG (reference sequence). This CDR3 comprises 15 residues. V was pared by 1 base and J by 7 bases, with 14 bases between. The CDR3 spells CAWSGIRRGNSPLHF. In nucleotides, the CDR3 is TGTGCCTGGAGTGGTATACGACGGGGAAATTCACCCCTCCACTTT.

The sample holds one count of this clone. This CDR3 is CATRQPPGEKLFF. CDR3 nucleotides: TGTGCCACCAGACAGCCCCCAGGGGAAAAACTGTTTTTT. The rearrangement links TRBV10-3 to TRBJ1-4, with D perhaps matching TRBD1 (5 bases). This CDR3 spans 13 amino acids. CDR1 ENHRY and CDR2 SYGVKD come from the germline V gene. V dropped 10 bases and J dropped 8 bases, with 17 bases sitting between them.

The V and J genes are TRBV5-4 and TRBJ2-2; 10 nucleotides agree with TRBD1. CDR1 is SGHNT, CDR2 YYREEE, per germline (reference sequence). The CDR3 totals 16 residues. Germline trimming cut 4 bases from V and 7 bases from J; bases unmatched to any gene: 10. The CDR3 nucleotides read TGTGCCAGCAGCCCTGCTGACAGGGGGCGAAACGGGGAGCTGTTTTTT. Its protein product is CASSPADRGRNGELFF.

The V gene is TRBV7-2, the J gene TRBJ2-1; 9 bases agree with TRBD2. Germline CDR1 is SGHTA and CDR2 is FQGNSA. Trimming cost V 2 bases and J 9 bases; bases outside gene matches: 8. The CDR3 covers 15 residues. The DNA of the CDR3 is TGTGCCAGCAGCTTACATGGGACTAGCCCCCCTGAGCAGTTCTTC. It yields the protein CASSLHGTSPPEQFF.

The rearrangement joins TRBV10-3 to TRBJ1-2, with 12 bases that match TRBD1. Germline V gene data show CDR1 as ENHRY and CDR2 as SYGVKD. The CDR3 extends over 18 amino acids. Trimming took 6 bases from V and 2 from J; bases not matched to a gene: 13. CDR3 DNA: TGTGCCATCAGGGCGGGACAGGGGGCAGGGCCCATAAACTATGGCTACACCTTC. This sequence encodes CAIRAGQGAGPINYGYTF.

The chain links TRBV13 to TRBJ1-2; perhaps TRBD1 as D (6 bases). The CDR3 totals 15 residues. The V end lost 3 bases, the J end lost 0 bases, and 11 bases lay between the germline ends. Germline loops: CDR1 PRHDT, CDR2 FYEKMQ (reference sequence). CDR3 region: CASSLGTFTNYGYTF. DNA for the CDR3: TGTGCCAGCAGCTTGGGGACATTTACTAACTATGGCTACACCTTC.

The genes are TRBV2 and TRBJ1-1; D gene ambiguous. Germline assignment: CDR1 SNHLY and CDR2 FYNNEI. Trimming removed 6 bases at V and 5 bases at J, with 10 bases between. CDR3 length equals 12 residues. The CDR3 DNA reads TGTGCCAGCAGACCACATCTTACTGAAGCTTTCTTT. This encodes CASRPHLTEAFF.

The chain employs TRBV4-1 and TRBJ2-1; 9 positions match TRBD2. Trimming removed 1 base from V and 7 bases from J; junction bases left unmatched: 14. Germline loops: CDR1 MGHRA, CDR2 YSYEKL. The CDR3 is 18 amino acids. CDR3 sequence: CASSQGAQRGARWNEQFF. In DNA form, the CDR3 reads TGCGCCAGCAGCCAAGGCGCCCAGCGGGGGGCCAGATGGAATGAGCAGTTCTTC.

This chain uses TRBV5-1 with TRBJ2-7; 8 bases fit TRBD2. The germline CDR1 and CDR2 sequences are SGHRS and YFSETQ. The length of the CDR3 is 13 residues. V was pared by 7 bases and J by 7 bases, with 10 bases of the junction left unmatched. The CDR3 region has the DNA TGCGCCAGCGAGGATTTAAGCGGGGGAGAGCAGTACTTC. This codes for CASEDLSGGEQYF.

The chain has TRBV5-1 and TRBJ2-7, with 8 nucleotides matching TRBD1. Germline V gene lookup returns CDR1 SGHRS and CDR2 YFSETQ. V lost 5 bases to trimming and J lost 5 bases; unmatched junction nucleotides: 9. This CDR3 is 14 amino acids long. The CDR3 DNA reads as TGCGCCAGCAGACCTGACAGGGGTCGAGACGAGCAGTACTTC. Amino acid sequence: CASRPDRGRDEQYF.

Of note for this clone: The sample has other DNA sequences that encode this CDR3 too. The CDR3 is CASSLQETQYF. The CDR3 nucleotides read TGTGCCAGCAGTCTCCAAGAGACCCAGTACTTC. The chain couples TRBV12-3 or TRBV12-4 to TRBJ2-5; D uncertain. V was pared by 5 bases and J by 1 base, with 2 bases between. This CDR3 spans 11 amino acids.

This chain uses TRBV6-5 with TRBJ2-1; 11 nucleotides match TRBD1. The CDR3 is 13 residues long. Germline lookup yields CDR1 MNHEY and CDR2 SVGAGI. Trimming took 8 bases from V and 10 from J; bases not matched to a gene: 7. CDR3 DNA: TGTGCCAGCGTCCGGACAGGGGGCGTAGAGCAGTTCTTC. This gives the protein CASVRTGGVEQFF.